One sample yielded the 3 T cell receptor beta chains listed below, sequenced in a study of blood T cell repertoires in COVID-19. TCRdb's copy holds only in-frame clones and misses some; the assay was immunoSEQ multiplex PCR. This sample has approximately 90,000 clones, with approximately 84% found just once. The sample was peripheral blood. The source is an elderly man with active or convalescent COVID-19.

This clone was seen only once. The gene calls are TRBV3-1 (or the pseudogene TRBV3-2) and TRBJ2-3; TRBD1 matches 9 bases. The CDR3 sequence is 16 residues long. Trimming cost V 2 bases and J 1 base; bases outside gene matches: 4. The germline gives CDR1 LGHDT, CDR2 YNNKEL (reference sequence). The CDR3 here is CASSQTWDRGTDTQYF. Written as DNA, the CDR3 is TGTGCCAGCAGCCAAACCTGGGACAGGGGCACAGATACGCAGTATTTT.

CDR3 protein: CASKGAGTFSYEQYF. CDR3 nucleotides: TGTGCCAGTAAAGGAGCCGGGACATTCTCCTACGAGCAGTACTTC. This chain uses TRBV19 with TRBJ2-7; D perhaps matches TRBD1 (6 bases). The CDR3 length is 15 residues. V shed 7 bases and J shed 0 bases, with 16 bases lying between them. CDR1 is LNHDA, CDR2 SQIVND, per germline (reference sequence).

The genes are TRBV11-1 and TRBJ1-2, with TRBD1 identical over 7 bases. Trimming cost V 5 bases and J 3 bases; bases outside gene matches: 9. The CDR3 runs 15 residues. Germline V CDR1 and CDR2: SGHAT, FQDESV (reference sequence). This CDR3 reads CASSTPQTGHYGYTF. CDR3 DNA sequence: TGTGCCAGCAGCACACCGCAGACAGGGCACTATGGCTACACCTTC.